This T cell receptor (beta chain) was identified during a study of T-cell reconstitution after alpha-beta-depleted transplantation in children. This sample's TCRbeta library carried unique molecular identifier barcodes. TCRdb itself ran the PCR reads through MiXCR, one entry per CDR3 protein. Of fewer than 350,000 distinct CDR3 sequences detected, roughly 12% appear once; the ten largest clones hold 23%. This clonotype was recorded at least ten times. This CDR3 is 16 amino acids long. Between the trimmed V and J ends, which lost 4 bases and 5 bases, there was a span of 20 bases. CDR1 and CDR2 (germline): MNHEY, SVGAGI.

Sequencing used peripheral blood, obtained 180 days after TCRalphabeta/CD19-depleted stem cell transplant. This receptor was obtained from a male patient aged 2 to 10 who had a stem cell transplant for chronic granulomatous disease, so the T cells may come from the graft donor. The V gene is TRBV6-5, the J gene TRBJ1-1; tentatively, D is TRBD1 (6 bases). The CDR3 reads CASSFIGGLGGTEAFF. CDR3 DNA: TGTGCCAGCAGTTTTATCGGGGGGCTGGGTGGGACTGAAGCTTTCTTT.